The sequence of this T cell receptor beta chain was determined in a study of identical twins. TCRdb re-called the 5' RACE reads through MiXCR, storing one row per CDR3 protein. This sample has a few hundred thousand distinct CDR3 sequences, with 8.5% to 10% found just once. This clonotype was picked up a small number of times. Trimming shortened V by 6 bases and J by 8 bases, and 22 bases separated the two germline ends. The CDR3 contains 16 residues. The J gene is TRBJ1-4, the V gene TRBV12-3 or TRBV12-4; D perhaps matches TRBD1 (6 bases). The clonotype comes from a woman aged 45-60 years in good health. The sample comprised naive T cells sorted from blood. The CDR3 loop reads CASSRRQVAKGEKLFF. The CDR3 coding sequence is TGTGCCAGCAGCCGAAGACAGGTCGCTAAGGGGGAAAAACTGTTTTTT.